Below are 8 T cell receptor beta chains sequenced from a single sample in a study of blood T cells in healthy people across ages. A sample-barcoded 5' primer and a J-beta primer mix were used in a second PCR of roughly 6 to 11 cycles. TCRdb ran MiXCR on the 5' RACE reads and lists one entry per CDR3 protein. There are 1.5 million to 2 million distinct CDR3 sequences in the sample; 40% to 55% occur only once, and 2% to 2.5% lies in the top ten. Sequencing input: blood. The source is a woman aged 40-49 years in good health.

This clonotype was observed a handful of times. This chain connects TRBV5-1 to TRBJ2-7; TRBD1 might be the D (6 bases). The CDR3 is 16 amino acids. Germline values: CDR1 SGHRS, CDR2 YFSETQ. V was trimmed by 2 bases and J by 3 bases, leaving 18 bases between them. The CDR3 reads CASSLSGALPGYEQYF. The CDR3 nucleotides read TGCGCCAGCAGCTTATCAGGGGCCCTACCAGGCTACGAGCAGTACTTC.

The CDR3 coding sequence is TGTGCCAGCAGTGATAGGACAGGGGAGGGAAAGACCCAGTACTTC. Translating it yields CASSDRTGEGKTQYF. The chain has TRBV2 and TRBJ2-5, with 9 bases lining up with TRBD1. The CDR3 is 15 residues long. The germline CDR1 and CDR2 sequences are SNHLY and FYNNEI. With 3 bases clipped from V and 6 bases from J, the junction kept 8 bases outside the gene matches.

This chain links TRBV20-1 with TRBJ2-2; the match to TRBD2 covers 11 bases. The junction had 9 bases not matched to a gene; V was cut back by 0 bases and J by 0 bases. Germline CDR1 DFQATT, CDR2 SNEGSKA (reference sequence). The CDR3 runs to 19 residues. CDR3 DNA: TGCAGTGCTAGAGAGAGGTTGCTAGCGGGGGGCTCGAACACCGGGGAGCTGTTTTTT. It translates to CSARERLLAGGSNTGELFF.

The V gene is TRBV12-3 or TRBV12-4, the J gene TRBJ2-5; D gene unclear. The CDR3 covers 12 residues. Trimming removed 1 base at V and 7 bases at J, with 7 bases between. The CDR3 protein is CASSLVRGTQYF. In nucleotides, the CDR3 is TGTGCCAGCAGTTTAGTGAGAGGGACCCAGTACTTC.

The rearrangement joins TRBV7-2 to TRBJ2-5, with D possibly being TRBD1 (6 bases). V lost 5 bases, J lost 5 bases, and 18 bases lay in between. CDR1 and CDR2 (germline): SGHTA, FQGNSA. This CDR3 region has 15 residues. In DNA, the CDR3 is TGTGCCAGCAGCAATCAACAGGGATGGGGGGAGACCCAGTACTTC. Translation: CASSNQQGWGETQYF.

This rearrangement joins TRBV20-1 to TRBJ2-5; TRBD2 agrees at 7 bases. The V and J ends lost 6 bases and 3 bases, in that order; junction bases with no gene match: 13. The CDR3 covers 15 residues. Germline V lookup: CDR1 DFQATT, CDR2 SNEGSKA (reference sequence). The CDR3 region has the DNA TGCAGTGCAGAGACTGGTCGGGGGGTCGAAGAGACCCAGTACTTC. Translating it yields CSAETGRGVEETQYF.

In its sample, this clonotype was seen a few times. The genes are TRBV7-9 and TRBJ2-4, with 7 bases aligning to TRBD1. CDR1 and CDR2 (germline): SEHNR, FQNEAQ (reference sequence). The CDR3 covers 13 residues. V dropped 4 bases and J dropped 6; count of bases not matched to a gene: 3. CDR3 sequence (DNA): TGTGCCAGCAGCTGGGGACAGACAAACATTCAGTACTTC. Translated: CASSWGQTNIQYF. The variable domain in full, completed from reference TRBV7-9 and TRBJ2-4, reads DTGVSQNPRHKITKRGQNVTFRCDPISEHNRLYWYRQTLGQGPEFLTYFQNEAQLEKSRLLSDRFSAERPKGSFSTLEIQRTEQGDSAMYLCASSWGQTNIQYFGAGTRLSVL.

V and J are TRBV12-3 or TRBV12-4 and TRBJ2-5, with 8 nucleotides matching TRBD2. CDR3 length equals 15 residues. Germline trimming cut 3 bases from V and 5 bases from J; bases unmatched to any gene: 8. CDR3 loop: CASSFIGGAGETQYF. CDR3 bases: TGTGCCAGCAGTTTCATCGGGGGGGCCGGGGAGACCCAGTACTTC.